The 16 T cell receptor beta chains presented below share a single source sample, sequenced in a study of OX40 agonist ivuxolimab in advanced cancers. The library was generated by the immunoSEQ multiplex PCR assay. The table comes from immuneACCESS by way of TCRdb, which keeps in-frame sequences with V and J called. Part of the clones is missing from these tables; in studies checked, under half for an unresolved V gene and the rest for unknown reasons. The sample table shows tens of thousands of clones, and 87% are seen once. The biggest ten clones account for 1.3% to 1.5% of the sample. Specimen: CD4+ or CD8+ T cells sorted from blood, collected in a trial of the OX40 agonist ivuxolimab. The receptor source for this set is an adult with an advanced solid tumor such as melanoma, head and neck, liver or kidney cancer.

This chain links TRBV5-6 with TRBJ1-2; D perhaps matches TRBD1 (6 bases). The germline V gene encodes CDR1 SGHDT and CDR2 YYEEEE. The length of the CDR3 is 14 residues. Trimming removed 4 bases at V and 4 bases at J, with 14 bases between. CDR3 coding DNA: TGTGCCAGCAGCCTAGGGAGGGGGATCTATGGCTACACCTTC. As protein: CASSLGRGIYGYTF. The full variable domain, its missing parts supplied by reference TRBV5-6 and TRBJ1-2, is DAGVTQSPTHLIKTRGQQVTLRCSPKSGHDTVSWYQQALGQGPQFIFQYYEEEERQRGNFPDRFSGHQFPNYSSELNVNALLLGDSALYLCASSLGRGIYGYTFGSGTRLTVV.

The CDR3 region is CASSHPGNRGRSGYTF. The CDR3, as DNA: TGTGCCAGCAGCCACCCGGGGAACAGGGGGCGATCGGGCTACACCTTC. The chain joins TRBV11-2 to TRBJ1-2; 9 nucleotides line up with TRBD1. Germline CDR1 SGHAT, CDR2 FQNNGV. CDR3 length: 16 amino acids. Unmatched junction bases numbered 15, after V lost 5 bases and J lost 8 bases.

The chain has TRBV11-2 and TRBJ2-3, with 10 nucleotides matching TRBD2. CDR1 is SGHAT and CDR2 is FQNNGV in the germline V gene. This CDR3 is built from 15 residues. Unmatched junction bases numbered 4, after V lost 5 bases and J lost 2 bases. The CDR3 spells CASSRLAGYTDTQYF. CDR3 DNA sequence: TGTGCCAGCAGCCGACTAGCGGGTTACACAGATACGCAGTATTTT.

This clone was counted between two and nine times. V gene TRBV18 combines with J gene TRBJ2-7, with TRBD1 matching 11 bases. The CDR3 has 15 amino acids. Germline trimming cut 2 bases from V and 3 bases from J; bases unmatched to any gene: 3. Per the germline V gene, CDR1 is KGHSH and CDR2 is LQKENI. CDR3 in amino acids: CASSPWDRGSYEQYF. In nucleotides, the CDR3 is TGTGCCAGCTCACCATGGGACAGGGGGAGCTACGAGCAGTACTTC. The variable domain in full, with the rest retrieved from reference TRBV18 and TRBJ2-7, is NAGVMQNPRHLVRRRGQEARLRCSPMKGHSHVYWYRQLPEEGLKFMVYLQKENIIDESGMPKERFSAEFPKEGPSILRIQQVVRGDSAAYFCASSPWDRGSYEQYFGPGTRLTVT.

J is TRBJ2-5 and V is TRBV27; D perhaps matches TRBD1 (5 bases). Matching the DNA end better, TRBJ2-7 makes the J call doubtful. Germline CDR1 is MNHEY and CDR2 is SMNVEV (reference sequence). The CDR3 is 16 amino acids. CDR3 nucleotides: TGTGCCAGCAGTTTTGGTTCCAGGGTCGACTCCTACGAGCAGTACTTC. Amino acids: CASSFGSRVDSYEQYF.

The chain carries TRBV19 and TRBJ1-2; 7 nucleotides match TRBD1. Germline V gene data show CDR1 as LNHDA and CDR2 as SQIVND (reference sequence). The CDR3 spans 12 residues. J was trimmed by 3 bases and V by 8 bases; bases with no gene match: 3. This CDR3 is CASGDSYYGYTF. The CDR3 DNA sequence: TGTGCCAGTGGGGACAGCTACTATGGCTACACCTTC.

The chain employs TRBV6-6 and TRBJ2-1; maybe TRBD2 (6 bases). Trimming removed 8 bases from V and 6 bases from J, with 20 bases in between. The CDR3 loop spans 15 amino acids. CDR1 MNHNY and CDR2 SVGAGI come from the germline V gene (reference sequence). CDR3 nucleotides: TGTGCCAGCGGCACCCCGGGCAGGAGGGTCAATGAGCAGTTCTTC. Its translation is CASGTPGRRVNEQFF.

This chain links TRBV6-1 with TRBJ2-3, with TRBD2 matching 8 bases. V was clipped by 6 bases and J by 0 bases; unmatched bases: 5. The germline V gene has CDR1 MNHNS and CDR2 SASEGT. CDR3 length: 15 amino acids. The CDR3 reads CASRDRGGSTDTQYF. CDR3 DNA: TGTGCCAGCAGGGACCGGGGGGGCAGCACAGATACGCAGTATTTT.

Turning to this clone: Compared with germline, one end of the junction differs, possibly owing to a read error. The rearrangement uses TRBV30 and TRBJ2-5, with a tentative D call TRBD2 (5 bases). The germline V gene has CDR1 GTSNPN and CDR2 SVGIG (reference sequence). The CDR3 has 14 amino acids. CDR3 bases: TGTGCCTGGAGTGTGTCCCAGCGGCAAGAGATCCAGTACTTC. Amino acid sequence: CAWSVSQRQEIQYF. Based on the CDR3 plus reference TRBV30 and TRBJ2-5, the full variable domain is SQTIHQWPATLVQPVGSPLSLECTVEGTSNPNLYWYRQAAGRGLQLLFYSVGIGQISSEVPQNLSASRPQDRQFILSSKKLLLSDSGFYLCAWSVSQRQEIQYFGPGTRLLVL.

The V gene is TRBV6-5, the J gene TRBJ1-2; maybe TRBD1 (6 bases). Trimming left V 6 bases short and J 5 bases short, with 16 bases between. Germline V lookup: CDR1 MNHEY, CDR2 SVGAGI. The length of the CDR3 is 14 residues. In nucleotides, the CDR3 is TGTGCCAGCAGCCGGGACATCCAAGGATATGGCTACACCTTC. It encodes CASSRDIQGYGYTF.

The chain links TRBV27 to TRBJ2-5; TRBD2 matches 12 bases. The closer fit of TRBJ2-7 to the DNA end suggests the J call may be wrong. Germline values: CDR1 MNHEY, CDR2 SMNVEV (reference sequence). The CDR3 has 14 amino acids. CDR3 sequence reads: CASTRTSGTFEQYF. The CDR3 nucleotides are TGTGCCAGCACTCGGACTAGCGGGACTTTCGAGCAGTACTTC.

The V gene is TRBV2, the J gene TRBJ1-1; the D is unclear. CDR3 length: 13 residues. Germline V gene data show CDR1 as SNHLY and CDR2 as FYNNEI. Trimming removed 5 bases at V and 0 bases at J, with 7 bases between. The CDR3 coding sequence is TGTGCCAGCAGTAAAGACATGAACACTGAAGCTTTCTTT. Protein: CASSKDMNTEAFF.

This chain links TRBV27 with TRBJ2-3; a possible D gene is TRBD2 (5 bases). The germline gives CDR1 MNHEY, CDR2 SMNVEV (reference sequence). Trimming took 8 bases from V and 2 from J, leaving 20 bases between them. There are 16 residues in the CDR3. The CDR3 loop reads CASGDYGIKNTDTQYF. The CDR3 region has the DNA TGTGCCAGCGGAGACTACGGGATTAAGAACACAGATACGCAGTATTTT.

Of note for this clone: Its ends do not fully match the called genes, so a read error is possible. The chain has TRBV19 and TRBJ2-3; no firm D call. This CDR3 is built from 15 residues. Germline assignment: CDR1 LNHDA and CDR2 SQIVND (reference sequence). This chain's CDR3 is CASSRDGPSTDTQYF. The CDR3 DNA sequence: TGTGCTAGTAGTCGAGACGGACCAAGCACAGATACGCAGTATTTT. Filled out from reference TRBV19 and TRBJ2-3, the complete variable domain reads DGGITQSPKYLFRKEGQNVTLSCEQNLNHDAMYWYRQDPGQGLRLIYYSQIVNDFQKGDIAEGYSVSREKKESFPLTVTSAQKNPTAFYLCASSRDGPSTDTQYFGPGTRLTVL.

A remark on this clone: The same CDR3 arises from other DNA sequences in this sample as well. The CDR3 here is CASSLAGEAFF. CDR3 DNA sequence: TGCGCCAGCAGCTTGGCCGGTGAAGCTTTCTTT. This sequence joins TRBV5-1 and TRBJ1-1; D remains unclear. CDR3 length: 11 amino acids. The ends were cut back, 0 bases at V and 7 bases at J, with 4 bases in the middle. The V gene's germline CDR1 is SGHRS and CDR2 YFSETQ.

CDR3 coding DNA: TGTGCCTGGACTTTAGGCCTCACGCCGACGGAGGGCTACACCTTC. This gives the protein CAWTLGLTPTEGYTF. The rearrangement joins TRBV30 to TRBJ1-2, with D uncertain. The CDR3 covers 15 residues. Germline values: CDR1 GTSNPN, CDR2 SVGIG (reference sequence). Trimming removed 4 bases at V and 8 bases at J, with 23 bases between.